The entry below describes one T cell receptor (beta chain). A second PCR of about 6 to 12 cycles used a sample-barcoded 5' primer and a J-beta primer mix. TCRdb analysed the 5' RACE reads with MiXCR anew, one entry per CDR3 protein. The repertoire includes roughly 2 million distinct CDR3 sequences, roughly 50% of them detected once, and roughly 2.1% sits in the top ten. The CDR3 has 14 amino acids. V lost 3 bases and J lost 15, with 21 bases in between. Germline V gives CDR1 MNHEY, CDR2 SMNVEV (reference sequence). The sample is drawn from a study of blood T cells in healthy people across ages. This receptor was identified in a woman in her thirties or forties in good health. The sequenced material came from blood. J is TRBJ2-4 and V is TRBV27; D unresolved. The CDR3 spells CASSLAAVGRNVYF. The CDR3 bases are TGTGCCAGCAGTTTGGCGGCAGTTGGAAGGAACGTGTACTTC.